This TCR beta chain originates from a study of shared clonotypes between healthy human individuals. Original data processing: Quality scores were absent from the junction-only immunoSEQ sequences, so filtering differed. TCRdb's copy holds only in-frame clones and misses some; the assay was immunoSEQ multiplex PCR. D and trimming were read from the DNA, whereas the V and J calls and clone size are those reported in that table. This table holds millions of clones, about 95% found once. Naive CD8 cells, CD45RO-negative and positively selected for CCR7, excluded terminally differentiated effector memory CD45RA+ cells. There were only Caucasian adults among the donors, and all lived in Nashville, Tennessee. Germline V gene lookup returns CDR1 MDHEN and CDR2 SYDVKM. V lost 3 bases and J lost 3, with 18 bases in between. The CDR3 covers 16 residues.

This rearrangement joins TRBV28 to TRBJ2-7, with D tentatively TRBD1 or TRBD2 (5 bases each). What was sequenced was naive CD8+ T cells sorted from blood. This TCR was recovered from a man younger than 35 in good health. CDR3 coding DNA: TGTGCCAGCAGTTTCCCACGGGACCCAAAATACTACGAGCAGTACTTC. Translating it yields CASSFPRDPKYYEQYF.